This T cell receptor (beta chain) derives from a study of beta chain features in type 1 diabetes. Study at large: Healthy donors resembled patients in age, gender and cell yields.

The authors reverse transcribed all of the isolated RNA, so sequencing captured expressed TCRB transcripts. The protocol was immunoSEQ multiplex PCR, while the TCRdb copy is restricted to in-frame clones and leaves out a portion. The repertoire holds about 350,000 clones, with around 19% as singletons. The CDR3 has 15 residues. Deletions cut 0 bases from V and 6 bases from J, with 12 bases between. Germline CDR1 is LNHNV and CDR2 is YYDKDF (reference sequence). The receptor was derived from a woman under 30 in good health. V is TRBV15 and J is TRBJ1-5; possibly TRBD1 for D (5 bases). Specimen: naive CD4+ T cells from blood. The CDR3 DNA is TGTGCCACCAGCAGAGAGGTGGGGGGTCTTCAGCCCCAGCATTTT. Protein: CATSREVGGLQPQHF.